Following are 32 T cell receptor beta chains from one sample sequenced in a study of technical replicates of blood from several donors. Sequencing used immunoSEQ multiplex PCR; TCRdb keeps in-frame clones, though not all of them. The sample has roughly 51,000 clones; approximately 92% are singletons. The sequenced sample consisted of PBMCs. The receptors come from a human donor in good health. Some clones in this sample may be carry-over from other donors' samples.

The chain recombines TRBV9 with TRBJ2-1, with D possibly TRBD2 on 6 matching bases. CDR3 length: 15 residues. Germline CDR1 reads SGDLS; CDR2 reads YYNGEE. Trimming took 4 bases from V and 4 from J, leaving 15 bases between them. As DNA, the CDR3 is TGTGCCAGCAGCAGTGGAGGGACCCGGTACAATGAGCAGTTCTTC. This gives the protein CASSSGGTRYNEQFF.

The chain is built from TRBV7-9 and TRBJ1-4; 8 nucleotides align to TRBD1. This CDR3 is built from 16 residues. The J segment lost 5 bases and the V segment lost 5 bases, leaving 10 bases of the junction unmatched. Per germline, CDR1 SEHNR and CDR2 FQNEAQ (reference sequence). CDR3 sequence: CASSTARGRVNEKLFF. In DNA form, the CDR3 reads TGTGCCAGCAGCACCGCCAGGGGGCGGGTAAATGAAAAACTGTTTTTT.

This chain uses TRBV7-8 with TRBJ1-5; D is perhaps TRBD1 (5 bases). V was cut by 2 bases and J by 3 bases, with 14 bases left in between. The CDR3 has 16 amino acids. The germline CDR1 and CDR2 sequences are SGHVS and FQNEAQ. As DNA, the CDR3 is TGTGCCAGCAGCTTACGTGGGGGGTTCAACAATCAGCCCCAGCATTTT. Protein product: CASSLRGGFNNQPQHF.

The chain links TRBV25-1 to TRBJ2-1; 12 bases map to TRBD2. V shed 2 bases, J shed 9 bases, and the junction held 8 bases outside the gene matches. CDR1 and CDR2 from the germline V gene are MGHDK and SYGVNS. The CDR3 is 16 residues long. CDR3 nucleotide sequence: TGTGCCAGCAGTGAAATACTAGCGGGAGGTTTTGGTGAGCAGTTCTTC. It codes for CASSEILAGGFGEQFF.

The J gene is TRBJ2-3, the V gene TRBV11-2; 7 positions agree with TRBD2. The junction had 8 bases not matched to a gene; V was cut back by 5 bases and J by 3 bases. CDR1 and CDR2 (germline): SGHAT, FQNNGV. This CDR3 is built from 15 residues. In DNA, the CDR3 is TGTGCCAGCAGCCTCGGGGCTAGCGGTACAGATACGCAGTATTTT. Translating gives CASSLGASGTDTQYF.

CDR3 sequence: CASSLVWTSGYNEQFF. Here the CDR3 DNA reads TGTGCCAGCAGCTTAGTTTGGACTAGCGGCTACAATGAGCAGTTCTTC. The chain uses TRBV11-2 and TRBJ2-1; 10 bases map to TRBD2. The CDR3 sequence is 16 residues long. The J segment lost 3 bases and the V segment lost 1 base, leaving 3 bases of the junction unmatched. Germline CDR1 is SGHAT and CDR2 is FQNNGV.

Here the CDR3 reads CASSSGQSYGYTF. CDR3 in DNA: TGTGCCAGCAGCTCGGGACAGTCCTATGGCTACACCTTC. The genes are TRBV11-1 and TRBJ1-2; 7 nucleotides line up with TRBD1. Germline V gene data show CDR1 as SGHAT and CDR2 as FQDESV (reference sequence). Unmatched junction bases numbered 3, after V lost 4 bases and J lost 4 bases. The CDR3 spans 13 residues.

V and J are TRBV5-4 and TRBJ1-6; D uncertain. The CDR3 loop spans 14 amino acids. V lost 2 bases and J 9 bases, leaving 12 bases between the germline ends. Per the germline V gene, CDR1 is SGHNT and CDR2 is YYREEE (reference sequence). The CDR3 DNA reads as TGTGCCAGCAGCTTATCCCCCGAGGGTTCACCCCTCCACTTT. It encodes CASSLSPEGSPLHF.

Of note for this clone: The sample holds other DNA sequences that translate to the same CDR3. This chain uses TRBV5-6 with TRBJ2-1; TRBD1 is a possible D gene (5 bases). The length of the CDR3 is 14 residues. V lost 2 bases and J 0 bases, leaving 6 bases between the germline ends. Germline CDR1 SGHDT, CDR2 YYEEEE. DNA for the CDR3: TGTGCCAGCAGCTTCGACAGCTCCTACAATGAGCAGTTCTTC. Its translation: CASSFDSSYNEQFF. Full variable domain (rest looked up from reference TRBV5-6 and TRBJ2-1): DAGVTQSPTHLIKTRGQQVTLRCSPKSGHDTVSWYQQALGQGPQFIFQYYEEEERQRGNFPDRFSGHQFPNYSSELNVNALLLGDSALYLCASSFDSSYNEQFFGPGTRLTVL.

This chain links TRBV6-6 with TRBJ1-2; possibly TRBD1 for D (5 bases). The germline V gene encodes CDR1 MNHNY and CDR2 SVGAGI (reference sequence). V dropped 3 bases and J dropped 1 base, with 9 bases sitting between them. This CDR3 is built from 14 residues. The CDR3 DNA reads as TGTGCCAGCAGTTATTGGACACTTAACTATGGCTACACCTTC. Protein sequence: CASSYWTLNYGYTF.

The gene calls are TRBV7-9 and TRBJ2-7; 7 bases align to TRBD2. After removal of 1 base from V and 4 bases from J, the junction contained 10 bases not matched to a gene. The length of the CDR3 is 16 residues. The germline gives CDR1 SEHNR, CDR2 FQNEAQ (reference sequence). Written as DNA, the CDR3 is TGTGCCAGCAGCTTAGGGTGGGGCGGGAGTGAGTACGAGCAGTACTTC. Translated, it gives CASSLGWGGSEYEQYF.

The chain recombines TRBV7-9 with TRBJ2-3; 11 positions match TRBD2. J gave up 2 bases and V 1 base, and 5 bases lay outside the gene matches. Germline V gene lookup returns CDR1 SEHNR and CDR2 FQNEAQ (reference sequence). The CDR3 loop spans 17 amino acids. CDR3 in amino acids: CASSLGLAGLSTDTQYF. The DNA of the CDR3 is TGTGCCAGCAGCTTAGGACTAGCGGGACTATCCACAGATACGCAGTATTTT.

This chain links TRBV9 with TRBJ2-2, with a weak D call TRBD2 (8 bases). The V and J ends lost 4 bases and 7 bases respectively, with 20 bases between them. The CDR3 spans 16 residues. Germline V CDR1 and CDR2: SGDLS, YYNGEE. CDR3 region: CASSPDRAGGIGELFF. The DNA for the CDR3 is TGTGCCAGCAGCCCCGACAGGGCGGGGGGTATCGGGGAGCTGTTTTTT.

V gene TRBV7-9 combines with J gene TRBJ1-6; D not certain. Germline V gene lookup returns CDR1 SEHNR and CDR2 FQNEAQ (reference sequence). V was cut by 5 bases and J by 13 bases, with 21 bases left in between. The CDR3 spans 15 residues. The CDR3 spells CASSPTTSPWSPLHF. CDR3 nucleotide sequence: TGTGCCAGCAGCCCGACGACATCCCCATGGTCGCCCCTCCACTTT.

This chain uses TRBV30 with TRBJ2-7; TRBD1 aligns across 8 bases. CDR1 GTSNPN and CDR2 SVGIG come from the germline V gene (reference sequence). The CDR3 runs 14 residues. V was clipped by 2 bases and J by 3 bases; unmatched bases: 6. CDR3 DNA sequence: TGTGCCTGGAGTTCAACCGGGACAGGCTACGAGCAGTACTTC. Translation gives CAWSSTGTGYEQYF.

This sequence joins TRBV4-1 and TRBJ2-1; 7 bases line up with TRBD2. J was trimmed by 0 bases and V by 2 bases; bases with no gene match: 4. The CDR3 sequence is 16 residues long. Germline V lookup: CDR1 MGHRA, CDR2 YSYEKL. The DNA for the CDR3 is TGCGCCAGCAGCCAACACCTAGCGGACTCCTACAATGAGCAGTTCTTC. Protein product: CASSQHLADSYNEQFF.

This clone has only one observation. The chain recombines TRBV7-3 with TRBJ1-3; D gene ambiguous. Germline assignment: CDR1 SGHTA and CDR2 FQGTGA. Trimming took off 5 bases at V and 8 bases at J, with 10 bases between the two ends. The CDR3 spans 12 residues. CDR3 protein: CASSPREDTIYF. In DNA, the CDR3 is TGTGCCAGCAGCCCGCGGGAAGACACCATATATTTT. Full variable domain (remainder filled in from reference TRBV7-3 and TRBJ1-3): GAGVSQTPSNKVTEKGKYVELRCDPISGHTALYWYRQSLGQGPEFLIYFQGTGAADDSGLPNDRFFAVRPEGSVSTLKIQRTERGDSAVYLCASSPREDTIYFGEGSWLTVV.

The chain has TRBV7-2 and TRBJ2-1, with 9 bases that match TRBD1. The CDR3 extends over 12 amino acids. Germline V gene sequence: CDR1 SGHTA, CDR2 FQGNSA. The J segment lost 10 bases and the V segment lost 8 bases, leaving 6 bases of the junction unmatched. CDR3 amino acids: CASGTGYGEQFF. The CDR3 DNA reads TGTGCCAGCGGGACAGGGTATGGGGAGCAGTTCTTC.

The chain couples TRBV29-1 to TRBJ1-2; weak D call: TRBD1 (5 bases). In germline, CDR1 is SQVTM, CDR2 ANQGSEA. The ends were cut back, 7 bases at V and 8 bases at J, with 23 bases in the middle. The CDR3 runs to 14 residues. This chain's CDR3 is CSAADDRFRSGYTF. In nucleotides, the CDR3 is TGCAGCGCTGCAGACGACAGATTTAGGAGCGGCTACACCTTC.

This sequence joins TRBV5-1 and TRBJ2-1; 11 nucleotides match TRBD2. This CDR3 comprises 19 residues. The trim removed 0 bases at V and 1 base at J, leaving 9 bases unmatched. Per germline, CDR1 SGHRS and CDR2 YFSETQ. CDR3 DNA: TGCGCCAGCAGCTTGGTCCTAGCGGGAGGTCGGATATCCTACAATGAGCAGTTCTTC. Protein product: CASSLVLAGGRISYNEQFF.

The chain links TRBV7-2 to TRBJ2-5; D is unresolved. Trimming removed 4 bases from V and 5 bases from J, with 11 bases in between. Germline CDR1 and CDR2: SGHTA and FQGNSA. This CDR3 has 13 residues. CDR3 sequence reads: CASSSRPGETQYF. The CDR3 bases are TGTGCCAGCAGCTCTCGGCCCGGGGAGACCCAGTACTTC.

The chain is built from TRBV7-9 and TRBJ1-4, with unresolved D. The V gene lost 5 bases and the J gene lost 2 bases, with 18 bases spanning the gap. The V gene's germline CDR1 is SEHNR and CDR2 FQNEAQ (reference sequence). This CDR3 has 17 amino acids. CDR3 nucleotide sequence: TGTGCCAGCAGCCCCGGTCCACCTTCGGGGACTAATGAAAAACTGTTTTTT. This gives the protein CASSPGPPSGTNEKLFF. The full variable domain, its missing parts supplied by reference TRBV7-9 and TRBJ1-4, is DTGVSQNPRHKITKRGQNVTFRCDPISEHNRLYWYRQTLGQGPEFLTYFQNEAQLEKSRLLSDRFSAERPKGSFSTLEIQRTEQGDSAMYLCASSPGPPSGTNEKLFFGSGTQLSVL.

The V and J genes are TRBV10-3 and TRBJ2-1, with 10 bases lining up with TRBD2. The CDR3 has 14 amino acids. CDR1 and CDR2 from the germline V gene are ENHRY and SYGVKD. Losses at the gene ends were 4 bases for V and 4 bases for J; bases not matched to a gene: 1. The CDR3 nucleotides are TGTGCCATCAGTGTACTAGCGGGATACAATGAGCAGTTCTTC. Its translation: CAISVLAGYNEQFF.

V is TRBV14 and J is TRBJ2-7; D remains unclear. The ends were cut back, 2 bases at V and 3 bases at J, with 5 bases in the middle. Germline CDR1 SGHDN, CDR2 FVKESK. The CDR3 has 12 amino acids. CDR3 DNA: TGTGCCAGCAGCCAATATTACTACGAGCAGTACTTC. It is translated as CASSQYYYEQYF.

The chain couples TRBV7-7 to TRBJ1-5; D perhaps matches TRBD1 (5 bases). Trimming cost V 5 bases and J 5 bases, with 19 bases left between them. The length of the CDR3 is 16 residues. CDR1 is SSHAT, CDR2 FNYEAQ, per germline (reference sequence). CDR3 coding DNA: TGTGCCAGCAGCACCCTAGCGGGGGACCACGATCAGCCCCAGCATTTT. Its translation: CASSTLAGDHDQPQHF.

This rearrangement joins TRBV6-5 to TRBJ2-7; 10 bases fit TRBD1. This CDR3 is built from 15 residues. J gave up 5 bases and V 1 base, and 5 bases lay outside the gene matches. Germline V gene sequence: CDR1 MNHEY, CDR2 SVGAGI. CDR3 sequence: CASSYFGTGVNEQYF. CDR3 in DNA: TGTGCCAGCAGTTACTTCGGGACAGGGGTCAACGAGCAGTACTTC.

The chain links TRBV11-2 to TRBJ2-7; D might be TRBD1 (6 bases). Trimming shortened V by 1 base and J by 2 bases, and 15 bases separated the two germline ends. In germline, CDR1 is SGHAT, CDR2 FQNNGV. The CDR3 consists of 16 residues. CDR3 nucleotide sequence: TGTGCCAGCAGCTTAGGCCCTCAGGGACATACCTACGAGCAGTACTTC. It is translated as CASSLGPQGHTYEQYF.

The gene calls are TRBV10-3 and TRBJ1-2; 7 positions agree with TRBD1. This CDR3 comprises 12 residues. Germline loops: CDR1 ENHRY, CDR2 SYGVKD. Trimming cost V 5 bases and J 8 bases; bases outside gene matches: 5. CDR3 in amino acids: CAISRQGRGYTF. The CDR3 region has the DNA TGTGCCATCAGTAGACAGGGACGGGGCTACACCTTC.

This chain uses TRBV18 with TRBJ1-2; no firm D call. Per the germline V gene, CDR1 is KGHSH and CDR2 is LQKENI. The length of the CDR3 is 14 residues. V gave up 2 bases and J gave up 6 bases, with 13 bases separating them. For the CDR3, the DNA is TGTGCCAGCTCACCAATCGGGAATCAGGATGGCTACACCTTC. Translation: CASSPIGNQDGYTF. The complete variable domain, with remaining parts taken from reference TRBV18 and TRBJ1-2, reads NAGVMQNPRHLVRRRGQEARLRCSPMKGHSHVYWYRQLPEEGLKFMVYLQKENIIDESGMPKERFSAEFPKEGPSILRIQQVVRGDSAAYFCASSPIGNQDGYTFGSGTRLTVV.

The chain is built from TRBV1 and TRBJ2-5; no DNA check was done on the table's D call, TRBD2. TRBV1 is classified as a pseudogene. CDR3 length: 16 residues. The CDR3 is CTSSPDGATGQETQYF. CDR3 sequence (DNA): TGCACCAGCAGCCCCGACGGAGCGACGGGACAAGAGACCCAGTACTTC.

The chain couples TRBV11-1 to TRBJ2-1, with a possible D match to TRBD2 (5 bases). CDR3 length: 15 amino acids. V lost 1 base, J lost 6 bases, and 13 bases lay in between. In germline, CDR1 is SGHAT, CDR2 FQDESV (reference sequence). Written as DNA, the CDR3 is TGTGCCAGCAGCTTAGGAGGGAGAACGGGCAATGAGCAGTTCTTC. This translates into CASSLGGRTGNEQFF.

The chain recombines TRBV25-1 with TRBJ2-3; D gene ambiguous. V shed 4 bases and J shed 8 bases, with 10 bases lying between them. The CDR3 runs to 12 residues. The germline CDR1 and CDR2 sequences are MGHDK and SYGVNS. For the CDR3, the DNA is TGTGCCAGCAGTGGGTCTACGGGTACGCAGTATTTT. This encodes CASSGSTGTQYF.